The source of this T cell receptor beta chain is a study of T cells after yellow fever vaccination (dated by TCRdb to the late 2010s). As for the study more broadly: The SMART-Seq v4 Ultra Low Input RNA kit was used to prepare libraries from fractions with low cell numbers. Two healthy male donors, one aged 18 to 29 and one aged 30 to 40 years, made up the cohort. Blood was drawn at multiple timepoints before and after primary and secondary immunization, with bulk PBMC replicates and cell subsets isolated. To track T-cell clones before and after primary and booster YFV17D yellow fever vaccination, bulk TCR alpha and beta repertoires were sequenced longitudinally. Study-level results and caveats: The secondary T-cell response was found to be weaker but faster than the primary response, with a peak reached on day 5 rather than on day 15. A small share of clonotypes was detected in both CD4 and CD8 compartments, with the overlap likely arising from convergent recombination. Most clones expanded after primary vaccination were re-detected after the booster (around 96% of CD4 and around 86% of CD8), suggesting broad memory maintenance. Because the study included only a couple of donors, the extent to which the findings can be generalized is limited. Because abundant contaminating clonotypes from the bulk population could be contained in FACS-sorted repertoires, computational filtering was required.

Only a few counts were recorded for this clonotype. Its antigen target is currently unknown. No per-base quality is available; no much larger clone lies one base away. The CDR3 sequence holds 15 residues, the cysteine and phenylalanine included. The CDR3 DNA has 45 bases and is translated from base 1. V sheds 3 bases and J sheds 3 bases, leaving 15 bases between their ends. Reading the germline V gene gives CDR1 KGHSH and CDR2 LQKENI. The meaning of the sample's treatment or condition label: live attenuated yellow fever vaccine strain. A standard Ficoll-Paque protocol was used to isolate PBMCs from peripheral blood. Dynabeads CD4 and CD8 positive selection kits were used to isolate CD4 and CD8 T-cell fractions. RNA was extracted with TriZol from bulk PBMCs, CD4 and CD8 fractions, and dextramer-positive and dextramer-negative fractions. TCR cDNA was synthesized by 5'RACE template switching, which introduced a universal primer site and unique molecular identifiers. Priming of cDNA synthesis was performed from both the TCR alpha and TCR beta constant segments. Library amplification used two PCR steps, and the second PCR step added sample barcodes and sequencing adapters. Sequencing of the libraries was done on either Illumina HiSeq 2500 (2x100 bp) or NovaSeq (2x150 bp). The study's own analysis went as follows. Demultiplexing of reads and collapsing into UMI consensus sequences were performed with MIGEC, and V(D)J alignment was carried out with MiXCR. Vaccine-responding clonotypes were identified with edgeR using replicate PBMC samples, with FDR below 0.01 and a log2 fold change above 5 up to day 15 being required. Each bulk clonotype was labeled CD4 or CD8 based on which sequenced repertoire, CD4 or CD8, contained the clonotype at higher abundance. TCRdb reworked the public reads: Q25 trimming with fastp, MiXCR clone assembly, productive beta chains retained. Records with the same CDR3 protein are collapsed into one entry carrying the most frequent genes and DNA. TCRdb's processing, not the authors', yielded these V and J calls. The sample table lists roughly 62,000 distinct CDR3 sequences, about 6.6% of them with a count of one. Jointly, the top ten make up around 44% of the sample.

This clonotype was obtained from a man between 18 and 29 years old who received the YFV17D yellow fever vaccine. This sequence uses TRBV18 and TRBJ2-7; the D gene could be either TRBD1 or TRBD2, each agreeing at 5 bases. The source was CD8+ T cells sorted from PBMCs, collected on the day of the first yellow fever vaccination. Here is the DNA: TGTGCCAGCTCACCTCCCGGGGCCCCCGGCTACGAGCAGTACTTC. Its amino acids are CASSPPGAPGYEQYF. Beyond the CDR3, the reference TRBV18 and TRBJ2-7 genes provide the residues; the full variable domain reads: NAGVMQNPRHLVRRRGQEARLRCSPMKGHSHVYWYRQLPEEGLKFMVYLQKENIIDESGMPKERFSAEFPKEGPSILRIQQVVRGDSAAYFCASSPPGAPGYEQYFGPGTRLTVT.